Sequencing of this T cell receptor (beta chain) was carried out in a study of blood T cell repertoires in COVID-19. Across the study: The United States, Italy and Spain were the sources of the acute and convalescent COVID-19 samples. PBMCs, B-cell-depleted T cells, or T cells provided the cDNA or gDNA that made up the material.

This CDR3 region has 15 residues. CDR1 SGHRS and CDR2 YFSETQ come from the germline V gene. With 4 bases clipped from V and 7 bases from J, the junction kept 7 bases outside the gene matches. Only one count was recorded for this clone. Methods used by the authors: Amplification with reference gene primers provided the estimates of nucleated cell counts. Data came from immunoSEQ multiplex PCR; TCRdb stores just in-frame clones and leaves some out. The V and J calls and clone size come from that table; D and trimming were worked out from the DNA. The sample contains under 120,000 clones, approximately 69% of which appear only once.

This receptor was identified in an elderly man with acute or convalescent COVID-19. The sequencing input was peripheral blood. The J gene is TRBJ2-1, the V gene TRBV5-1; 11 bases match TRBD2. The CDR3 sequence: CASSPTSGSINEQFF. The DNA of the CDR3 is TGCGCCAGCAGCCCCACTAGCGGGAGTATTAATGAGCAGTTCTTC.